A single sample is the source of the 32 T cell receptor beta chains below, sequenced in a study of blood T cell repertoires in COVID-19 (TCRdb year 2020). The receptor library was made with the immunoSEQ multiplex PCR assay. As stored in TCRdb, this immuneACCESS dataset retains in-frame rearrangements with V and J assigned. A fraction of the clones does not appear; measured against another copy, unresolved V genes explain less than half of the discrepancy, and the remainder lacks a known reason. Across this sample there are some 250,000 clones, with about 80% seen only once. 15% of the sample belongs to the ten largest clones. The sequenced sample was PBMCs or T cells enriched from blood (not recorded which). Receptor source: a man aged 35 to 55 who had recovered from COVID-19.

The CDR3 loop reads CASSPKGVRGRPHEQYF. Written as DNA, the CDR3 is TGTGCCAGCAGTCCGAAGGGCGTTAGGGGGAGACCCCACGAGCAGTACTTC. This chain links TRBV27 with TRBJ2-7; tentative D call: TRBD1 (6 bases). The CDR3 consists of 17 residues. V was clipped by 5 bases and J by 5 bases, with 25 bases between them. Germline assignment: CDR1 MNHEY and CDR2 SMNVEV (reference sequence).

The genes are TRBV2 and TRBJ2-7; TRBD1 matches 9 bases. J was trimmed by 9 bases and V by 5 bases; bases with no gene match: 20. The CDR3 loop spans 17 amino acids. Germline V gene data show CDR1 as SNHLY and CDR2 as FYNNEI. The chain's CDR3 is CASSFPGQGLGPHGQYF. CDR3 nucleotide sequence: TGTGCCAGCAGTTTCCCGGGACAGGGTCTGGGGCCCCACGGGCAGTACTTC.

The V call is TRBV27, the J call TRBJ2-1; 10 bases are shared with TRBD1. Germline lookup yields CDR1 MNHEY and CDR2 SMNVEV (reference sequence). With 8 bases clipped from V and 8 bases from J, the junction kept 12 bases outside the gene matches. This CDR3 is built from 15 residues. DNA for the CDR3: TGTGCCAGCTATTTATCCGGGACAGGGGAGGATGAGCAGTTCTTC. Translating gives CASYLSGTGEDEQFF.

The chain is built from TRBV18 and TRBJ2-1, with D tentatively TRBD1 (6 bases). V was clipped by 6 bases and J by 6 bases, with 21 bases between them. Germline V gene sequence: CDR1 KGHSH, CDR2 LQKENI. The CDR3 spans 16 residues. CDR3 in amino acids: CASSPDLDRPFNEQFF. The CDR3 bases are TGTGCCAGCTCTCCAGACCTCGACAGGCCGTTCAATGAGCAGTTCTTC.

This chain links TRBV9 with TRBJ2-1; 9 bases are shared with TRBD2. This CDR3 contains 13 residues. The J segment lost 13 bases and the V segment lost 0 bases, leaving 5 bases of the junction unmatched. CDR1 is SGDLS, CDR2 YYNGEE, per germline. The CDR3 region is CASSVEVAGEQFF. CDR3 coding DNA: TGTGCCAGCAGCGTAGAAGTAGCGGGAGAACAGTTCTTC.

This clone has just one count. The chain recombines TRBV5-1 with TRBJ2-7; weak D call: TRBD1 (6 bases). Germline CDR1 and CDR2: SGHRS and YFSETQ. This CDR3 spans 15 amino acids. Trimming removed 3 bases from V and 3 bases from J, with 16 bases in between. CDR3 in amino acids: CASSWNDRSDYEQYF. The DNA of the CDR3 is TGCGCCAGCAGCTGGAATGACAGGAGTGACTACGAGCAGTACTTC.

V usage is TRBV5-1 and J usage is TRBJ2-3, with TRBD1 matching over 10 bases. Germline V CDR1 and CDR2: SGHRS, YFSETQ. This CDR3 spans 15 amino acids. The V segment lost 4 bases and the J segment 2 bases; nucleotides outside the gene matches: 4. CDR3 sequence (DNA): TGCGCCAGCAGCACCGGGACAGGGGACACAGATACGCAGTATTTT. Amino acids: CASSTGTGDTDTQYF.

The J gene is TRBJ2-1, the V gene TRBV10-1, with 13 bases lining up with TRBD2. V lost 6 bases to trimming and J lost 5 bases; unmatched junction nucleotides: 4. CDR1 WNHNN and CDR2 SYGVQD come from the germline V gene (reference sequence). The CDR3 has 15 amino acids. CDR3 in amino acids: CASRPGLAGDNEQFF. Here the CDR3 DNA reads TGCGCCAGCAGGCCTGGACTAGCGGGAGACAATGAGCAGTTCTTC.

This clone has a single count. CDR3: CASSTGQAGANVLTF. DNA for the CDR3: TGTGCCAGCAGCACTGGACAGGCCGGGGCCAACGTCCTGACTTTC. This rearrangement joins TRBV5-8 to TRBJ2-6; 7 positions agree with TRBD1. V shed 4 bases and J 4 bases; nucleotides not matched to a gene: 5. The length of the CDR3 is 15 residues. The V gene's germline CDR1 is SGHTS and CDR2 YDEGEE. The full variable domain, rest sourced from reference TRBV5-8 and TRBJ2-6, is EAGVTQSPTHLIKTRGQQATLRCSPISGHTSVYWYQQALGLGLQFLLWYDEGEERNRGNFPPRFSGRQFPNYSSELNVNALELEDSALYLCASSTGQAGANVLTFGAGSRLTVL.

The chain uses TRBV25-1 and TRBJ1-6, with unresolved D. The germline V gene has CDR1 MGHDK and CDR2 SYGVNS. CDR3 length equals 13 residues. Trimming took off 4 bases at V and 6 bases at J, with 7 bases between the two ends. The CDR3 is CASSGLFNSPLHF. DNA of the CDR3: TGTGCCAGCAGTGGGCTCTTTAATTCACCCCTCCACTTT.

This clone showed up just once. This chain's CDR3 is CASSPSTGGRETQYF. DNA of the CDR3: TGCGCCAGCAGCCCGTCGACGGGAGGAAGAGAGACCCAGTACTTC. The genes are TRBV5-1 and TRBJ2-5, with 7 nucleotides matching TRBD2. Germline CDR1 SGHRS, CDR2 YFSETQ. J gave up 4 bases and V 4 bases, and 10 bases lay outside the gene matches. The CDR3 has 15 residues.

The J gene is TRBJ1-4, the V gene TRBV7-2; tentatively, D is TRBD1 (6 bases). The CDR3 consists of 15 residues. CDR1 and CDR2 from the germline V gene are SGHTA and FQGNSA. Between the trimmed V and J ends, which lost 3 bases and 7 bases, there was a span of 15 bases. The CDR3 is CASSFVAGGGEKLFF. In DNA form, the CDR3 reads TGTGCCAGCAGCTTTGTTGCGGGGGGCGGTGAAAAACTGTTTTTT.

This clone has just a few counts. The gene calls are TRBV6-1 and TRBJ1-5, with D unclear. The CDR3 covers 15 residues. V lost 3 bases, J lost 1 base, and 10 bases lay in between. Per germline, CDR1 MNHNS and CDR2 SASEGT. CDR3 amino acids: CASSESGSSNQPQHF. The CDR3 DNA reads TGTGCCAGCAGTGAGAGCGGGTCGAGCAATCAGCCCCAGCATTTT.

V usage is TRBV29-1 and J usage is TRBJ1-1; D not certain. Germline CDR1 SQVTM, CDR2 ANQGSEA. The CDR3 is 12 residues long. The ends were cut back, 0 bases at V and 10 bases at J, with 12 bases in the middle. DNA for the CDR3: TGCAGCGTTGAAGATTCCCGGAGAGGAGCTTTCTTT. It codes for CSVEDSRRGAFF.

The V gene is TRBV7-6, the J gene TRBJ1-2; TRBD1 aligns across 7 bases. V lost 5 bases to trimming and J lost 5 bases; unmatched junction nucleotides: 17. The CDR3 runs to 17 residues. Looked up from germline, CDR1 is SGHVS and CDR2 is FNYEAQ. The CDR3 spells CASSPSPSRQGWYGYTF. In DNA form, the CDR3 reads TGTGCCAGCAGCCCAAGCCCGAGCCGACAGGGATGGTATGGCTACACCTTC. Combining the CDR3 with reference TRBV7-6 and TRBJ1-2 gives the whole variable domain GAGVSQSPRYKVTKRGQDVALRCDPISGHVSLYWYRQALGQGPEFLTYFNYEAQQDKSGLPNDRFSAERPEGSISTLTIQRTEQRDSAMYRCASSPSPSRQGWYGYTFGSGTRLTVV.

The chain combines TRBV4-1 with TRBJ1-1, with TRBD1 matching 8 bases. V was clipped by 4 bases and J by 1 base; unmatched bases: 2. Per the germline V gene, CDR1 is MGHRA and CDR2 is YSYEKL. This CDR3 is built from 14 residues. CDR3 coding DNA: TGCGCCAGCAGCCGCGGACAGGGGAACACTGAAGCTTTCTTT. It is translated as CASSRGQGNTEAFF.

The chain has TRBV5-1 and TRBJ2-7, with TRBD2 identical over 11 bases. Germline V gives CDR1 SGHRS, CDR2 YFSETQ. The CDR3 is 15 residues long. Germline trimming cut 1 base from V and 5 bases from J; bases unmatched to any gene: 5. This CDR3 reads CASSLMSSGGNEQYF. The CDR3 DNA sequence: TGCGCCAGCAGCTTGATGTCTAGCGGGGGGAACGAGCAGTACTTC. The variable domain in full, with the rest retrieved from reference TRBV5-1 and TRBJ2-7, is KAGVTQTPRYLIKTRGQQVTLSCSPISGHRSVSWYQQTPGQGLQFLFEYFSETQRNKGNFPGRFSGRQFSNSRSEMNVSTLELGDSALYLCASSLMSSGGNEQYFGPGTRLTVT.

The CDR3 sequence is CASSLVGGSGYTF. For the CDR3, the DNA is TGCGCCAGCAGCTTGGTCGGCGGGAGCGGCTACACCTTC. The chain combines TRBV5-1 with TRBJ1-2, with D unresolved. Trimming stripped 0 bases from V and 8 bases from J, with 11 bases between. Germline CDR1 is SGHRS and CDR2 is YFSETQ. The CDR3 runs 13 residues.

DNA of the CDR3: TGCAGCGTCGTGGGGGGGGATAACTACAATGAGCAGTTCTTC. Translated: CSVVGGDNYNEQFF. The chain combines TRBV29-1 with TRBJ2-1; 7 bases agree with TRBD2. The CDR3 covers 14 residues. In germline, CDR1 is SQVTM, CDR2 ANQGSEA. The V segment lost 6 bases and the J segment 3 bases; nucleotides outside the gene matches: 8.

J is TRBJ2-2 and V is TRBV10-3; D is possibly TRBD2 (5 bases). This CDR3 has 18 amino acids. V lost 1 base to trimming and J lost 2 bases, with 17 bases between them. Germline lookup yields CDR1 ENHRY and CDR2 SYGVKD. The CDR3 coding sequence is TGTGCCATCAGTGAGTTGCCCCAAAATGAGGGTAACACCGGGGAGCTGTTTTTT. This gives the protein CAISELPQNEGNTGELFF.

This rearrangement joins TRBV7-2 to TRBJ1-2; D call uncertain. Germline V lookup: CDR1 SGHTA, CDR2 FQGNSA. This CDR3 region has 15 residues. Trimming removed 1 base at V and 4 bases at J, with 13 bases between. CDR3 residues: CASSLVGDPSYGYTF. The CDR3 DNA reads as TGTGCCAGCAGCTTAGTGGGAGATCCCTCCTATGGCTACACCTTC.

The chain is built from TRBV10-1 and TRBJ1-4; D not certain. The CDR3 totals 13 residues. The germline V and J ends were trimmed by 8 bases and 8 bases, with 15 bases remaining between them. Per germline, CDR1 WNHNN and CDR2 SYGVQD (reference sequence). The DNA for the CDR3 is TGCGCCAGCTCGAGGGATTTTGGAGAAAAACTGTTTTTT. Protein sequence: CASSRDFGEKLFF.

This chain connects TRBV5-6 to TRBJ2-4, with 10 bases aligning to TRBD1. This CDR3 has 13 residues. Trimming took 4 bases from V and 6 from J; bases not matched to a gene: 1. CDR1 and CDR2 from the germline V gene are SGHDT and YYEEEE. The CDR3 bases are TGTGCCAGCAGCCGGACAGGGGGAAACATTCAGTACTTC. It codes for CASSRTGGNIQYF.

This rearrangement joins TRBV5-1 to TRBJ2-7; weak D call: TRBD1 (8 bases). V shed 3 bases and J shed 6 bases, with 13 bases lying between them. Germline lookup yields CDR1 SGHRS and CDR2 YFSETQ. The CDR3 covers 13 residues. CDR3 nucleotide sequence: TGCGCCAGCAGCTCGGACAGGGAGGGCGAGCAGTACTTC. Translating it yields CASSSDREGEQYF.

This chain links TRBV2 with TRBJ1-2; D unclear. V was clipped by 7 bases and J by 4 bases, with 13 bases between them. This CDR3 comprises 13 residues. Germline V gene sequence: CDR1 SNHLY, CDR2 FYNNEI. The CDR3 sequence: CASKGAGFYGYTF. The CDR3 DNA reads TGTGCCAGCAAGGGAGCAGGTTTCTATGGCTACACCTTC.

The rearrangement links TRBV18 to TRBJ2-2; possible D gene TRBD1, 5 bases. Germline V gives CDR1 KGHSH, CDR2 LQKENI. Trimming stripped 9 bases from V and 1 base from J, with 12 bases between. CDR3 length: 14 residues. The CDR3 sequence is CASPGQGNTGELFF. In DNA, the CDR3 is TGTGCCAGTCCCGGGCAGGGGAACACCGGGGAGCTGTTTTTT. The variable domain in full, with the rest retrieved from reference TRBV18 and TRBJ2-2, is NAGVMQNPRHLVRRRGQEARLRCSPMKGHSHVYWYRQLPEEGLKFMVYLQKENIIDESGMPKERFSAEFPKEGPSILRIQQVVRGDSAAYFCASPGQGNTGELFFGEGSRLTVL.

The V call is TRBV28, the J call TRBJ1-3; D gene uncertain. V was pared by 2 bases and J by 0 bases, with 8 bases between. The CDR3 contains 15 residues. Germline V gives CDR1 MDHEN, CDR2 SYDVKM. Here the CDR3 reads CASSLNLGSGNTIYF. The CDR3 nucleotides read TGTGCCAGCAGTTTAAATCTCGGCTCTGGAAACACCATATATTTT.

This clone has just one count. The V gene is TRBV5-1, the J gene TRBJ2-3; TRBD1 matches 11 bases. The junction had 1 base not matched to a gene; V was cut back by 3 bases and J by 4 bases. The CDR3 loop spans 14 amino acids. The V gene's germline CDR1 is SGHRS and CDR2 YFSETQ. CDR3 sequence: CASSWTGGPDTQYF. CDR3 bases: TGCGCCAGCAGCTGGACAGGGGGCCCAGATACGCAGTATTTT.

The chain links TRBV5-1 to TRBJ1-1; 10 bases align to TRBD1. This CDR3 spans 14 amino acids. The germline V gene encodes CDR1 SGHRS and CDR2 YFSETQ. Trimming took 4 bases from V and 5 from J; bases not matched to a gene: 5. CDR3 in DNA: TGCGCCAGCAGCCCGGACAGGGGGTCGACTGAAGCTTTCTTT. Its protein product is CASSPDRGSTEAFF. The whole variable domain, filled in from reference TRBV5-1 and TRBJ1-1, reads KAGVTQTPRYLIKTRGQQVTLSCSPISGHRSVSWYQQTPGQGLQFLFEYFSETQRNKGNFPGRFSGRQFSNSRSEMNVSTLELGDSALYLCASSPDRGSTEAFFGQGTRLTVV.

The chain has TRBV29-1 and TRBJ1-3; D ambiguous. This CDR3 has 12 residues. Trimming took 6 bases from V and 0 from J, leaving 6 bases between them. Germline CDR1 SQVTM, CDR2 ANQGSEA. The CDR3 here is CSVGLSGNTIYF. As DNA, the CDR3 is TGCAGCGTGGGCCTCTCTGGAAACACCATATATTTT. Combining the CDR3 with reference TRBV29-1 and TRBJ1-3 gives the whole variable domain SAVISQKPSRDICQRGTSLTIQCQVDSQVTMMFWYRQQPGQSLTLIATANQGSEATYESGFVIDKFPISRPNLTFSTLTVSNMSPEDSSIYLCSVGLSGNTIYFGEGSWLTVV.

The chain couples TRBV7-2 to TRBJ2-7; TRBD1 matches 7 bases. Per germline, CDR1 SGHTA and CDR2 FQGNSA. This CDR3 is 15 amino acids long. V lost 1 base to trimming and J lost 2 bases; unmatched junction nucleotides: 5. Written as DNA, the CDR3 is TGTGCCAGCAGCTTAGTCGGGACAGCTGCCTACGAGCAGTACTTC. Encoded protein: CASSLVGTAAYEQYF.

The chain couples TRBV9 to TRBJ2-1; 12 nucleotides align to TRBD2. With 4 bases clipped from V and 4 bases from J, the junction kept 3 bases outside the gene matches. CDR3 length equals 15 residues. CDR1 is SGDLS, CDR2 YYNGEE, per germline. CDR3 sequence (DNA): TGTGCCAGCAGCTCCGGACTAGCGGGGTACAATGAGCAGTTCTTC. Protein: CASSSGLAGYNEQFF.